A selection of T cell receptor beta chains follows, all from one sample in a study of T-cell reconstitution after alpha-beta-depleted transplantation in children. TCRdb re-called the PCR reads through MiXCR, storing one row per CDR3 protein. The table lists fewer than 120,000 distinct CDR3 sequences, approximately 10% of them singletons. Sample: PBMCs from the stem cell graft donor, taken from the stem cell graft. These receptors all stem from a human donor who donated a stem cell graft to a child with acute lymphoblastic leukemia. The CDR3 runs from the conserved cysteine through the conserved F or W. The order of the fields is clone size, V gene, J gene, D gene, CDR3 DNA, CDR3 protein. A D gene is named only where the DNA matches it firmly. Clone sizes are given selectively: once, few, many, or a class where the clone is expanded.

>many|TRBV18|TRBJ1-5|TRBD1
TGTGCCAGCTCACCTTCGGGACAGGGGCTGTGGCCCCAGCATTTT
CASSPSGQGLWPQHF
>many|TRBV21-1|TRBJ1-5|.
TGTGCCAGCAGCGGCAGGCTCTTAAATCAGCCCCAGCATTTT
CASSGRLLNQPQHF
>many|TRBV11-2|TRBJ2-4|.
TGTGCCAGCAGCGGCGGGGTTGGAAACATTCAGTACTTC
CASSGGVGNIQYF
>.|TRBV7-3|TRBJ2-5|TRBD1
TGTGCCAGCAGCCGAGGGACAGGGGAGACCCAGTACTTC
CASSRGTGETQYF
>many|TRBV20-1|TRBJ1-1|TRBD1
TGCAGTGCTAGGGACCAGGGACAGGGGAGCACTGAAGCTTTCTTT
CSARDQGQGSTEAFF
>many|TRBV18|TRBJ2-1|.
TGTGCCAGCTCACCACAGGGCTCTAACAATGAGCAGTTCTTC
CASSPQGSNNEQFF
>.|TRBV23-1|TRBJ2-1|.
TGCGCCAGCAGTCACGCCCCCGTCGGTATCTCGTGTAGGTTCTTC
CASSHAPVGISCRFF
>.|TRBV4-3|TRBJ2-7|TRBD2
TGCGCCAGCAGCCAAGGAGGGCTAGCGGGGCCCTACGAGCAGTACTTC
CASSQGGLAGPYEQYF
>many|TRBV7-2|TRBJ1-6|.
TGTGCCAGCAGCGTCCAGCAGGGACCCTATAATTCACCCCTCCACTTT
CASSVQQGPYNSPLHF
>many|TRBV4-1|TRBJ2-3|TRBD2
TGCGCCAGCAGCCAAGAGTTTTCCGGGACTAGCGGGAGGGCGGAAGATACGCAGTATTTT
CASSQEFSGTSGRAEDTQYF